A single sample gave rise to the 2 T cell receptor beta chains below, sequenced in a study of blood T cell repertoires in COVID-19. The assay was immunoSEQ multiplex PCR, and TCRdb's table has in-frame clones only and misses some. The sample lists about 240,000 clones, more than 75% seen once, with 7.1% in the top ten. The sequencing input was peripheral blood. Receptors originate from a woman in her sixties or seventies with active or convalescent COVID-19.

The chain links TRBV5-1 to TRBJ2-3; a weak D match, TRBD2 (5 bases). CDR3 size: 15 residues. V was shortened by 3 bases and J by 5 bases, with 16 bases between the two germline ends. Germline V gene lookup returns CDR1 SGHRS and CDR2 YFSETQ. CDR3 amino acids: CASSSISGGRDTQYF. In nucleotides, the CDR3 is TGCGCCAGCAGCTCCATCTCAGGAGGAAGAGATACGCAGTATTTT. Full variable domain (remainder filled in from reference TRBV5-1 and TRBJ2-3): KAGVTQTPRYLIKTRGQQVTLSCSPISGHRSVSWYQQTPGQGLQFLFEYFSETQRNKGNFPGRFSGRQFSNSRSEMNVSTLELGDSALYLCASSSISGGRDTQYFGPGTRLTVL.

The CDR3 loop is CASSLGGQGSGSYTF. The CDR3 DNA reads TGTGCCAGCAGCTTAGGTGGGCAGGGGTCGGGTAGCTACACCTTC. V is TRBV7-2 and J is TRBJ1-2; a possible D gene is TRBD1 (6 bases). CDR1 and CDR2 (germline): SGHTA, FQGNSA. V gave up 1 base and J gave up 9 bases, with 18 bases separating them. The CDR3 sequence is 15 residues long.